This T cell receptor beta chain was sequenced in a study of cytomegalovirus exposure and HLA in healthy donors. Study-wide background: In an early release, HLA-typed donors contributed tens of millions of unique TCR sequences.

Primers for the PCR totalled 60 Vbeta and 13 Jbeta. Profiled with immunoSEQ multiplex PCR; TCRdb holds only in-frame clones, not every one. The table records just over 150,000 clones, 60% to 80% of them present only once. In its sample, this clone was seen a few times. The antigen remains unidentified. CDR1 is SGHTA and CDR2 is FQGNSA in the germline V gene. The germline V and J ends were trimmed by 2 bases and 7 bases, with 6 bases remaining between them. The length of the CDR3 is 13 residues. Whole-study findings and limits: A link between a missense DCLRE1C variant and TCR beta V- and J-gene trimming emerged from a later analysis.

This TCR came from a woman aged 45-65 years in good health and CMV-seropositive. The specimen sequenced was PBMCs. The chain has TRBV7-2 and TRBJ1-6; D gene uncertain. CDR3 loop: CASSLQKNSPLHF. CDR3 sequence (DNA): TGTGCCAGCAGCTTACAGAAGAATTCACCCCTCCACTTT.